This T cell receptor (beta chain) was observed in a study of blood T cell repertoires in COVID-19. For the study at large: The United States, Italy and Spain supplied acute and convalescent COVID-19 samples. Nucleic acid was either cDNA or gDNA, and it came from T cells, B-cell-depleted T cells, or PBMCs.

The CDR3 sequence is 18 residues long. Germline V gives CDR1 SGHRS, CDR2 YFSETQ. V was shortened by 2 bases and J by 4 bases, with 21 bases between the two germline ends. Under the authors' procedure: Amplification of reference gene primers provided the estimated nucleated cell counts. Clones were read by immunoSEQ multiplex PCR, and TCRdb kept only the in-frame ones, dropping some. That table is the source of V, J and clone size, and D and trimming were worked out from the DNA. The sample yields some 100,000 clones, 80% to 95% seen once. The specimen was peripheral blood. The receptor was derived from a man in his sixties with acute or convalescent COVID-19. J is TRBJ2-2 and V is TRBV5-1; D is perhaps TRBD2 (6 bases). The CDR3: CASSFTLPGRGSTGELFF. CDR3 nucleotide sequence: TGCGCCAGCAGCTTTACCCTTCCCGGGCGGGGCTCCACCGGGGAGCTGTTTTTT.